This is a list of T cell receptor beta chains from one sample in a study of T cell responses to AZD1222 COVID-19 vaccine. Some clones are missing from TCRdb's copy, which holds only in-frame ones; the method was immunoSEQ multiplex PCR. The data contain just over 150,000 clones, more than 85% of them singletons. Sample: peripheral blood, taken 28 days after the second AZD1222 dose. The source of these receptors is an adult who received the AZD1222 COVID-19 vaccine. CDR3s include the opening cysteine and the closing phenylalanine or tryptophan. D genes are given only for firm matches. Expanded clones are given a class, and other clones once, few, many or no size at all.

- TRBD1 TRBJ1-2 TRBV6-6 CASSSWPTGNYGYTF TGTGCCAGCAGTTCGTGGCCGACAGGGAACTATGGCTACACCTTC
- - TRBJ1-1 TRBV10-3 CAISEEGRTEAFF TGTGCCATCAGTGAGGAGGGTAGAACTGAAGCTTTCTTT
- - TRBJ2-1 TRBV5-6 CASSLVAALDEQFF TGTGCCAGCAGCTTGGTGGCAGCACTGGATGAGCAGTTCTTC
- TRBD2 TRBJ2-1 TRBV11-2 CASSLKAGGQYKEQFF TGTGCCAGCAGCTTAAAGGCGGGAGGGCAATATAAAGAGCAGTTCTTC
once - TRBJ2-7 TRBV7-9 CASSSNLDTNRYEQYF TGTGCCAGCAGCTCCAATTTGGACACAAATCGCTACGAGCAGTACTTC
- TRBD1 TRBJ2-2 TRBV15 CATSSYPGTGNTGELFF TGTGCCACCAGCAGTTACCCCGGGACAGGGAACACCGGGGAGCTGTTTTTT
- - TRBJ1-1 TRBV6-5 CASTVTGMNTEAFF TGTGCCAGCACCGTTACAGGGATGAACACTGAAGCTTTCTTT
- - TRBJ1-2 TRBV6-5 CASSSNNYGYTF TGTGCCAGCAGTTCCAATAACTATGGCTACACCTTC
- - TRBJ1-5 TRBV5-1 CASSLGGRGQPQHF TGCGCCAGCAGCTTGGGGGGGCGAGGGCAGCCCCAGCATTTT
- TRBD1 TRBJ1-6 TRBV28 CASRRQGVLNSPLHF TGTGCCAGCCGCAGACAGGGGGTGCTTAATTCACCCCTCCACTTT
- TRBD2 TRBJ2-2 TRBV3-1/TRBV3-2 CASSQMTGLALTGELFF TGTGCCAGCAGCCAGATGACGGGACTAGCGCTCACCGGGGAGCTGTTTTTT
- TRBD1 TRBJ2-1 TRBV19 CASRSGTGGIEQFF TGTGCCAGCCGTTCCGGGACAGGGGGAATTGAGCAGTTCTTC
- - TRBJ1-2 TRBV2 CASTGAISPGYGYTF TGTGCCAGCACGGGTGCGATCTCTCCTGGGTATGGCTACACCTTC
- - TRBJ1-4 TRBV11-2 CASSFLGEKLFF TGTGCCAGCAGCTTCTTGGGGGAAAAACTGTTTTTT
- - TRBJ2-1 TRBV29-1 CSAVTREEQFF TGCAGCGCAGTAACCCGGGAGGAGCAGTTCTTC
- - TRBJ1-3 TRBV7-9 CASSPGQTFGNTIYF TGTGCCAGCAGCCCTGGACAGACCTTTGGAAACACCATATATTTT
- - TRBJ2-2 TRBV5-6 CASSLIGRYTGELFF TGTGCCAGCAGCTTGATCGGCAGATACACCGGGGAGCTGTTTTTT
- - TRBJ1-3 TRBV5-6 CASSWTDRMGFIGNTIYF TGTGCCAGCAGCTGGACCGACAGAATGGGTTTCATCGGAAACACCATATATTTT
- - TRBJ1-6 TRBV5-4 CASSQTGLWAEDSPLHF TGTGCCAGCAGCCAAACCGGGCTCTGGGCTGAGGATTCACCCCTCCACTTT
- - TRBJ2-1 TRBV5-1 CASSLRARSGNEQFF TGCGCCAGCAGCTTGAGGGCTAGATCAGGTAATGAGCAGTTCTTC
- TRBD2 TRBJ2-3 TRBV19 CASRRTSGRTDTQYF TGTGCCAGTAGGCGGACTAGCGGGAGAACAGATACGCAGTATTTT
few - TRBJ2-7 TRBV14 CASSPDLGYEQYF TGTGCCAGCAGCCCGGACCTCGGCTACGAGCAGTACTTC
few TRBD1 TRBJ1-2 TRBV2 CASRQGAGGYTF TGTGCCAGCAGGCAGGGGGCCGGCGGCTACACCTTC
- - TRBJ1-2 TRBV28 CASSLPRQAYGYTF TGTGCCAGCAGTTTACCCCGGCAGGCGTATGGCTACACCTTC
once TRBD1 TRBJ2-1 TRBV29-1 CSVEDPGGLNEQFF TGCAGCGTTGAAGATCCAGGGGGCCTAAATGAGCAGTTCTTC
- - TRBJ1-2 TRBV6-5 CASRATGGYFVGYTF TGTGCCAGCAGAGCGACCGGGGGATACTTCGTTGGCTACACCTTC
- - TRBJ2-5 TRBV6-5 CAGTRGPGTQYF TGTGCCGGGACTAGGGGGCCGGGGACCCAGTACTTC
once - TRBJ1-6 TRBV9 CASSVGVVSGPYKNSPLHF TGTGCCAGCAGCGTAGGGGTGGTATCCGGGCCATACAAGAATTCACCCCTCCACTTT
- TRBD2 TRBJ2-1 TRBV6-5 CASIKLAGGYNEQFF TGTGCCAGCATTAAACTAGCGGGGGGTTACAATGAGCAGTTCTTC
- - TRBJ2-7 TRBV28 CASSLSGDKGYEQYF TGTGCCAGCAGTTTATCAGGGGACAAAGGCTACGAGCAGTACTTC
- - TRBJ1-6 TRBV30 CAWMVGEWYSPLHF TGTGCCTGGATGGTTGGGGAATGGTATTCACCCCTCCACTTT
- TRBD2 TRBJ2-1 TRBV7-9 CASSRLAGDPSYNEQFF TGTGCCAGCAGCCGTTTAGCGGGGGACCCCTCCTACAATGAGCAGTTCTTC
- TRBD1 TRBJ1-1 TRBV3-1/TRBV3-2 CASSRGQGASTFSEAFF TGTGCCAGCAGCCGAGGACAGGGGGCTAGTACTTTCTCTGAAGCTTTCTTT
- - TRBJ2-3 TRBV7-2 CASSPNSQLTDTQYF TGTGCCAGCAGCCCAAATAGCCAACTCACAGATACGCAGTATTTT
once TRBD1 TRBJ2-3 TRBV6-5 CASSTRDRSTDTQYF TGTGCCAGCAGTACCCGGGACAGGAGCACAGATACGCAGTATTTT
- TRBD1 TRBJ1-1 TRBV7-2 CASSWGRQGALRGTEAFF TGTGCCAGCAGCTGGGGCCGACAGGGGGCGCTGAGGGGCACTGAAGCTTTCTTT
- - TRBJ2-7 TRBV7-2 CASSLSFSASYEQYF TGTGCCAGCAGCTTATCCTTTAGCGCCTCCTACGAGCAGTACTTC
- - TRBJ2-2 TRBV10-1 CASSESLATNTGELFF TGCGCCAGCAGTGAGTCCCTAGCGACGAACACCGGGGAGCTGTTTTTT
- - TRBJ1-3 TRBV18 CASSQDRGNTIYF TGTGCCAGCTCACAAGATCGTGGAAACACCATATATTTT
- - TRBJ2-1 TRBV7-3 CASSLTARLVDEQFF TGTGCCAGCAGCCTCACAGCCCGCCTCGTCGATGAGCAGTTCTTC
once TRBD1 TRBJ1-5 TRBV7-9 CASSLAGTAYQPQHF TGTGCCAGCAGCTTGGCCGGGACAGCGTATCAGCCCCAGCATTTT
- TRBD1 TRBJ2-3 TRBV7-3 CASSLTTGGTTDTQYF TGTGCCAGCAGCTTAACGACAGGGGGTACCACAGATACGCAGTATTTT
- TRBD1 TRBJ1-4 TRBV6-5 CASRRDRQNEKLFF TGTGCCAGCAGGCGGGACAGACAAAATGAAAAACTGTTTTTT
- - TRBJ2-1 TRBV2 CASRRWSGPGNEQFF TGTGCCAGCAGGAGGTGGAGCGGGCCAGGGAATGAGCAGTTCTTC
- - TRBJ1-1 TRBV27 CASSLIPMNTEAFF TGTGCCAGCAGTTTAATTCCCATGAACACTGAAGCTTTCTTT
- - TRBJ1-1 TRBV6-5 CASSPLLNTEAFF TGTGCCAGCAGTCCCCTACTGAACACTGAAGCTTTCTTT
- TRBD2 TRBJ2-5 TRBV7-9 CASSSSGGETQYF TGTGCCAGCAGCTCTAGCGGGGGAGAGACCCAGTACTTC
few TRBD2 TRBJ2-5 TRBV3-1/TRBV3-2 CASSPWTSGSQETQYF TGTGCCAGCAGCCCTTGGACTAGCGGGTCGCAAGAGACCCAGTACTTC
- - TRBJ2-7 TRBV19 CASSIGRQGTTYEQYF TGTGCCAGTAGTATAGGTAGGCAGGGGACCACCTACGAGCAGTACTTC
- - TRBJ1-5 TRBV19 CASMSLGGAGQPQHF TGTGCCAGTATGTCCCTCGGAGGGGCTGGACAGCCCCAGCATTTT
- - TRBJ2-3 TRBV5-1 CASSLGRVQDTQYF TGCGCCAGCAGCTTAGGTCGTGTCCAGGATACGCAGTATTTT
- - TRBJ1-1 TRBV10-1 CASSTGLNTEAFF TGCGCCAGCAGTACGGGGCTGAACACTGAAGCTTTCTTT
- TRBD1 TRBJ1-5 TRBV27 CASSPSGGQGLGQPQHF TGTGCCAGCAGCCCGTCGGGGGGACAGGGATTGGGTCAGCCCCAGCATTTT
- - TRBJ2-2 TRBV5-4 CASSSPGRTNTGELFF TGTGCCAGCAGCTCACCAGGCAGGACGAACACCGGGGAGCTGTTTTTT
- TRBD1 TRBJ1-4 TRBV9 CASSFPRTGGSEKLFF TGTGCCAGCAGCTTCCCAAGGACAGGAGGAAGCGAAAAACTGTTTTTT
once - TRBJ1-5 TRBV12-2 CASRLALSRGTGEWAYSNQPQHF TGTGCAAGTCGCTTAGCGCTATCTCGTGGGACAGGGGAGTGGGCTTATAGCAATCAGCCCCAGCATTTT
- - TRBJ1-5 TRBV19 CARHLPYSNQPQHF TGTGCCAGACATCTTCCGTATAGCAATCAGCCCCAGCATTTT
- TRBD2 TRBJ2-2 TRBV27 CASLRVGLAGGSPAGELFF TGTGCCAGCCTTAGGGTCGGACTAGCGGGAGGTTCTCCAGCCGGGGAGCTGTTTTTT
- - TRBJ2-1 TRBV14 CASSSRLHWNNEQFF TGTGCCAGCAGCTCCCGGCTCCATTGGAACAATGAGCAGTTCTTC
- TRBD1 TRBJ2-2 TRBV5-4 CASSFGDRNTGELFF TGTGCCAGCAGCTTTGGGGACAGGAACACCGGGGAGCTGTTTTTT